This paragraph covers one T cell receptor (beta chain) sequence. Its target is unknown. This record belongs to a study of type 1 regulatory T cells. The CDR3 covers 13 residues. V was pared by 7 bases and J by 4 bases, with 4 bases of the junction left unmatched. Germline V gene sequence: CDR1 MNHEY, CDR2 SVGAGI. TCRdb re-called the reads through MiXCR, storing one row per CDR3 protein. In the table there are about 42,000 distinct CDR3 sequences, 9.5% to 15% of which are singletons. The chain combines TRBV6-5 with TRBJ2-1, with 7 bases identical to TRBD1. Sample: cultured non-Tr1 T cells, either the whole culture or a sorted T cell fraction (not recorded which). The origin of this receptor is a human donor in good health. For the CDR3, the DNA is TGTGCCAGCACTCGGGACAGTTACAATGAGCAGTTCTTC. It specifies CASTRDSYNEQFF.